The sequence of this T cell receptor (beta chain) was determined in a study of cytomegalovirus exposure and HLA in healthy donors. Findings and caveats of the study: Investigators reported 150 to 200 TCR beta chains as tied to cytomegalovirus.

The table came from immunoSEQ multiplex PCR; TCRdb's copy has only in-frame clones and leaves some out. The sample shows 150,000 to 200,000 clones, roughly 82% of them seen only once. With respect to this clone: Its antigen is as yet unknown.

The CDR3 covers 10 residues. The germline gives CDR1 GTSNPN, CDR2 SVGIG (reference sequence). The sequence was obtained from a man between 18 and 35 years old in good health and CMV-seropositive. The sequenced sample was PBMCs. The chain recombines TRBV30 with TRBJ1-2; D not resolved. The CDR3 protein is CALGRAGYTF. Written as DNA, the CDR3 is TGTGCTCTGGGGAGGGCTGGCTACACCTTC. Together with reference TRBV30 and TRBJ1-2, the CDR3 gives the full variable domain: SQTIHQWPATLVQPVGSPLSLECTVEGTSNPNLYWYRQAAGRGLQLLFYSVGIGQISSEVPQNLSASRPQDRQFILSSKKLLLSDSGFYLCALGRAGYTFGSGTRLTVV.